Listed below are T cell receptor beta chains from one sample, sequenced in a study of T cell changes during pregnancy in multiple sclerosis. Generated by immunoSEQ multiplex PCR, the TCRdb table keeps only in-frame clones and is missing some. Among tens of thousands of clones, 90% to 95% were seen once, and the ten largest hold roughly 5%. Sequencing used CD8+ T cells from peripheral blood mononuclear cells, obtained before pregnancy. All receptors derive from a female donor with multiple sclerosis, enrolled in a pregnancy study. CDR3s include the opening cysteine and the closing phenylalanine or tryptophan. The D gene is left open where the match is weak. For some rows the clone size is stated as once, few or many, or as a class when expanded; others skip it.

TRBJ2-7	TRBD1	TRBV9	.	CASSVGQSSYEQYF	TGTGCCAGCAGCGTGGGACAGTCCTCCTACGAGCAGTACTTC
TRBJ2-1	.	TRBV25-1	.	CASSPRGGDSYNEQFF	TGTGCCAGCAGTCCCCGCGGCGGGGACTCCTACAATGAGCAGTTCTTC
TRBJ2-3	.	TRBV9	.	CASSVVSTDTQYF	TGTGCCAGCAGCGTAGTCTCCACAGATACGCAGTATTTT
TRBJ2-2	TRBD1	TRBV9	.	CASSVGTGGSRELFF	TGTGCCAGCAGCGTAGGGACAGGGGGATCCCGGGAGCTGTTTTTT
TRBJ2-7	.	TRBV6-5	.	CASSYTTDNYEQYF	TGTGCCAGCAGTTACACGACAGACAACTACGAGCAGTACTTC
TRBJ1-1	.	TRBV11-3	once	CASSLGGASNTEAFF	TGTGCCAGCAGCTTAGGTGGGGCCTCAAACACTGAAGCTTTCTTT
TRBJ2-1	.	TRBV29-1	.	CSVELRGPYNEQFF	TGCAGCGTTGAACTGCGGGGGCCTTACAATGAGCAGTTCTTC
TRBJ2-2	TRBD2	TRBV19	.	CATSRLAGGTFSPHPGELFF	TGTGCCACCTCTAGATTGGCGGGGGGCACTTTCAGCCCCCACCCCGGGGAGCTGTTTTTT
TRBJ2-7	TRBD1	TRBV15	.	CATSTGRDRAHEQYF	TGTGCCACCAGCACGGGACGGGACAGGGCCCACGAGCAGTACTTC
TRBJ2-3	.	TRBV10-2	.	CASSDLDTDTQYF	TGCGCCAGCAGTGATTTAGACACAGATACGCAGTATTTT
TRBJ2-7	.	TRBV13	.	CASRGAGSYEQYF	TGTGCCAGCAGGGGGGCGGGCTCCTACGAGCAGTACTTC
TRBJ2-7	.	TRBV5-1	.	CASSQGPRASSYEQYF	TGCGCCAGCAGCCAGGGCCCAAGGGCGAGCTCCTACGAGCAGTACTTC
TRBJ2-2	.	TRBV5-4	.	CASMEGRTGELFF	TGTGCCAGCATGGAGGGTCGCACCGGGGAGCTGTTTTTT
TRBJ2-3	.	TRBV5-8	.	CASSLSLAEYTDTQYF	TGTGCCAGCAGCTTGTCCCTGGCCGAATACACAGATACGCAGTATTTT
TRBJ1-4	TRBD1	TRBV4-1	.	CASSSQGSDEKLFF	TGCGCCAGCAGCTCACAGGGGAGCGATGAAAAACTGTTTTTT
TRBJ1-5	.	TRBV19	.	CASSPWGDSNQPQHF	TGTGCCAGTAGTCCATGGGGGGACAGCAATCAGCCCCAGCATTTT
TRBJ2-3	TRBD2	TRBV2	.	CASNSKGSSGVPTDTQYF	TGTGCCAGCAACTCTAAGGGGTCTAGCGGGGTTCCCACAGATACGCAGTATTTT
TRBJ2-1	.	TRBV6-5	.	CASRPYAGLNNEQFF	TGTGCCAGCAGACCCTATGCGGGGCTCAACAATGAGCAGTTCTTC
TRBJ2-1	.	TRBV5-6	.	CASSLGTHNEQFF	TGTGCCAGCAGCTTGGGGACTCACAATGAGCAGTTCTTC
TRBJ1-1	.	TRBV7-9	.	CASSHDSEVAFF	TGTGCCAGCAGCCACGACAGCGAGGTGGCTTTCTTT
TRBJ2-7	.	TRBV13	.	CASSNTGLGLPAYEQYF	TGTGCCAGCAGCAATACAGGGTTGGGGCTCCCGGCCTACGAGCAGTACTTC
TRBJ2-7	TRBD1	TRBV27	.	CASSPGTGVFYEQYF	TGTGCCAGCAGTCCCGGGACAGGGGTTTTCTACGAGCAGTACTTC
TRBJ2-7	.	TRBV7-8	.	CASSLLTEDSYEQYF	TGTGCCAGCAGCTTATTGACAGAAGACTCCTACGAGCAGTACTTC
TRBJ1-1	.	TRBV9	few	CASSPPGTEAFF	TGTGCCAGCAGCCCCCCGGGGACTGAAGCTTTCTTT
TRBJ2-7	.	TRBV5-1	.	CASTDGTGEQYF	TGCGCCAGCACCGATGGAACGGGGGAGCAGTACTTC
TRBJ2-3	TRBD2	TRBV5-8	.	CASSLVVRGSLRTDTQYF	TGTGCCAGCAGCTTGGTCGTGCGGGGGAGCTTAAGAACAGATACGCAGTATTTT
TRBJ2-2	TRBD1	TRBV5-4	.	CASSGQGVNTGELFF	TGTGCCAGCAGCGGACAGGGGGTTAACACCGGGGAGCTGTTTTTT
TRBJ1-5	.	TRBV6-5	once	CASSTGGNQPQHF	TGTGCCAGCAGTACCGGAGGCAATCAGCCCCAGCATTTT
TRBJ1-2	.	TRBV27	.	CASSLSEVGGYTF	TGTGCCAGCAGTTTATCCGAGGTGGGTGGCTACACCTTC